The 17 T cell receptor beta chains listed next were all sequenced from one sample in a study of Ad26.COV2.S vaccination and SARS-CoV-2 variants. Noted treatment: roughly 19 received Ad26.COV2.S at low or high dose, single or two shots; about 5 received placebo; per-sample allocation not given. Sampling happened 63 days after the first vaccine or placebo injection. Sequenced by immunoSEQ multiplex PCR; TCRdb stores in-frame clones only, minus some. The table lists roughly 390,000 clones, 75% to 90% of them singletons. The sequenced sample was peripheral blood, obtained in a trial of Ad26.COV2.S vaccine versus placebo. The origin of the receptors is a person aged 18 to 65 who received the Ad26.COV2.S COVID-19 vaccine or a placebo.

The chain carries TRBV5-1 and TRBJ1-1; D is undetermined. Per the germline V gene, CDR1 is SGHRS and CDR2 is YFSETQ. V was clipped by 4 bases and J by 1 base, with 11 bases between them. This CDR3 spans 14 amino acids. CDR3 sequence: CASSIVPGNTEAFF. The CDR3 DNA follows: TGCGCCAGCAGCATAGTGCCGGGGAACACTGAAGCTTTCTTT. The complete variable domain, with remaining parts taken from reference TRBV5-1 and TRBJ1-1, reads KAGVTQTPRYLIKTRGQQVTLSCSPISGHRSVSWYQQTPGQGLQFLFEYFSETQRNKGNFPGRFSGRQFSNSRSEMNVSTLELGDSALYLCASSIVPGNTEAFFGQGTRLTVV.

CDR3 sequence reads: CASSRGTGGFGLAKNIQYF. CDR3 nucleotide sequence: TGTGCCAGCAGCCGGGGGACAGGGGGCTTTGGGTTAGCCAAAAACATTCAGTACTTC. This sequence joins TRBV3-1 (or the pseudogene TRBV3-2) and TRBJ2-4, with 12 bases matching TRBD1. This CDR3 has 19 amino acids. The trim removed 4 bases at V and 0 bases at J, leaving 10 bases unmatched. Looked up from germline, CDR1 is LGHDT and CDR2 is YNNKEL (reference sequence).

The chain has TRBV19 and TRBJ2-1, with D perhaps assigned TRBD1 or TRBD2 (5 bases each). CDR3 size: 13 residues. Germline V lookup: CDR1 LNHDA, CDR2 SQIVND (reference sequence). V dropped 4 bases and J dropped 5 bases, with 9 bases sitting between them. This CDR3 is CASSRDVNNEQFF. CDR3 DNA: TGTGCCAGTAGTAGGGACGTAAACAATGAGCAGTTCTTC. Drawing the rest from reference TRBV19 and TRBJ2-1, the complete variable domain is DGGITQSPKYLFRKEGQNVTLSCEQNLNHDAMYWYRQDPGQGLRLIYYSQIVNDFQKGDIAEGYSVSREKKESFPLTVTSAQKNPTAFYLCASSRDVNNEQFFGPGTRLTVL.

The chain joins TRBV4-1 to TRBJ1-4; possibly TRBD1 for D (5 bases). CDR3 length: 14 amino acids. With 6 bases removed from V and 8 bases from J, the gap between germline ends came to 16 bases. Germline V gene lookup returns CDR1 MGHRA and CDR2 YSYEKL. CDR3 loop: CASSRWGIREKLFF. The CDR3 DNA sequence: TGCGCCAGCAGTCGATGGGGGATTCGCGAAAAACTGTTTTTT.

This clone was detected once. Other DNA sequences from this sample encode an identical CDR3 as well. The gene calls are TRBV10-3 and TRBJ2-6, with D maybe TRBD1 (5 bases). CDR1 and CDR2 from the germline V gene are ENHRY and SYGVKD. CDR3 length: 16 amino acids. Deletions cut 0 bases from V and 2 bases from J, with 8 bases between. CDR3 coding DNA: TGTGCCATCAGTGAGTCGCAGGGAACTGGGGCCAACGTCCTGACTTTC. Amino acids: CAISESQGTGANVLTF.

The chain is built from TRBV30 and TRBJ2-2; TRBD1 is a possible D gene (6 bases). Germline CDR1 GTSNPN, CDR2 SVGIG (reference sequence). This CDR3 contains 12 residues. V dropped 4 bases and J dropped 5 bases, with 8 bases sitting between them. The CDR3 here is CAWTTGTGELFF. In nucleotides, the CDR3 is TGTGCCTGGACTACAGGGACCGGGGAGCTGTTTTTT.

The chain is built from TRBV5-1 and TRBJ2-1, with TRBD1 matching over 9 bases. Trimming at V came to 7 bases and at J to 9 bases, leaving 11 bases not matched to a gene. Germline V lookup: CDR1 SGHRS, CDR2 YFSETQ. The CDR3 has 14 amino acids. The CDR3: CASLPGTGSSEQFF. The DNA of the CDR3 is TGCGCCAGCCTTCCGGGGACAGGGTCGTCTGAGCAGTTCTTC. Full variable domain (rest looked up from reference TRBV5-1 and TRBJ2-1): KAGVTQTPRYLIKTRGQQVTLSCSPISGHRSVSWYQQTPGQGLQFLFEYFSETQRNKGNFPGRFSGRQFSNSRSEMNVSTLELGDSALYLCASLPGTGSSEQFFGPGTRLTVL.

This clone was seen only a few times. The rearrangement joins TRBV6-2 or TRBV6-3 to TRBJ1-4; D perhaps matches TRBD1 (5 bases). V was cut by 5 bases and J by 6 bases, with 13 bases left in between. The germline V gene has CDR1 MNHEY and CDR2 SVGEGT. This CDR3 spans 14 amino acids. CDR3 protein: CASSPSGLDEKLFF. In DNA form, the CDR3 reads TGTGCCAGCAGTCCATCAGGGTTGGATGAAAAACTGTTTTTT.

This sequence joins TRBV5-1 and TRBJ1-1; D is perhaps TRBD1 (6 bases). The V and J ends lost 4 bases and 0 bases respectively, with 13 bases between them. Germline CDR1 reads SGHRS; CDR2 reads YFSETQ. The CDR3 loop spans 15 amino acids. The DNA for the CDR3 is TGCGCCAGCAGCCCTCGGGGGGCGCTGAACACTGAAGCTTTCTTT. It yields the protein CASSPRGALNTEAFF.

The chain is built from TRBV2 and TRBJ2-2; the D gene is possibly TRBD1 (7 bases). CDR1 and CDR2 (germline): SNHLY, FYNNEI. V lost 3 bases, J lost 4 bases, and 12 bases lay in between. This CDR3 comprises 15 residues. In DNA, the CDR3 is TGTGCCAGCAGTGAGGAGGGGGCAGGCACCGGGGAGCTGTTTTTT. This gives the protein CASSEEGAGTGELFF.

This chain links TRBV5-1 with TRBJ2-3; D might be TRBD2 (7 bases). CDR1 and CDR2 (germline): SGHRS, YFSETQ. V dropped 5 bases and J dropped 0 bases, with 19 bases sitting between them. The CDR3 has 17 residues. As DNA, the CDR3 is TGCGCCAGCAGTTACGTCTACCGGGGGGCGAGCACAGATACGCAGTATTTT. It encodes CASSYVYRGASTDTQYF.

V and J are TRBV6-5 and TRBJ1-1; no clear D gene. Trimming took off 0 bases at V and 2 bases at J, with 7 bases between the two ends. This CDR3 is 14 amino acids long. From germline, CDR1 is MNHEY and CDR2 SVGAGI. In nucleotides, the CDR3 is TGTGCCAGCAGTTACTCGATGAAAAACACTGAAGCTTTCTTT. As protein: CASSYSMKNTEAFF.

The chain recombines TRBV5-6 with TRBJ1-2; no reliable D call. Germline values: CDR1 SGHDT, CDR2 YYEEEE. The germline V and J ends were trimmed by 0 bases and 3 bases, with 3 bases remaining between them. The CDR3 sequence is 12 residues long. Here the CDR3 DNA reads TGTGCCAGCAGCTTGGACGACTATGGCTACACCTTC. It translates to CASSLDDYGYTF.

The V gene is TRBV7-6, the J gene TRBJ1-1; 11 nucleotides agree with TRBD1. From germline, CDR1 is SGHVS and CDR2 FNYEAQ. The CDR3 totals 14 residues. With V trimmed by 4 bases and J by 5 bases, 3 bases remained unmatched. In DNA, the CDR3 is TGTGCCAGCAGCTCCGGACAGGGGGCAACTGAAGCTTTCTTT. Its protein is CASSSGQGATEAFF.

The rearrangement links TRBV27 to TRBJ2-1; D might be TRBD1 (6 bases). The CDR3 is 16 amino acids. V was shortened by 0 bases and J by 8 bases, with 17 bases between the two germline ends. CDR1 and CDR2 from the germline V gene are MNHEY and SMNVEV (reference sequence). CDR3 sequence: CASSLSAQGRGDEQFF. The CDR3 region has the DNA TGTGCCAGCAGTTTATCTGCTCAGGGGAGAGGCGATGAGCAGTTCTTC.

This chain connects TRBV5-6 to TRBJ2-5; no reliable D call. Trimming removed 0 bases at V and 2 bases at J, with 5 bases between. The CDR3 is 13 amino acids. From germline, CDR1 is SGHDT and CDR2 YYEEEE. CDR3 protein: CASSLGRQETQYF. CDR3 nucleotides: TGTGCCAGCAGCTTGGGCCGACAAGAGACCCAGTACTTC.

CDR3 in DNA: TGCAGCGTTGAAGCCGTAAGGGACAGGGGGCGGGCAAATGGCTACACCTTC. Translation: CSVEAVRDRGRANGYTF. The gene calls are TRBV29-1 and TRBJ1-2, with 12 bases that match TRBD1. Germline assignment: CDR1 SQVTM and CDR2 ANQGSEA. The CDR3 is 17 residues long. The V and J ends lost 1 base and 6 bases, in that order; junction bases with no gene match: 12. The full variable domain, in which reference TRBV29-1 and TRBJ1-2 provide the parts outside the CDR3, is SAVISQKPSRDICQRGTSLTIQCQVDSQVTMMFWYRQQPGQSLTLIATANQGSEATYESGFVIDKFPISRPNLTFSTLTVSNMSPEDSSIYLCSVEAVRDRGRANGYTFGSGTRLTVV.